The 29 T cell receptor beta chains below all came from one sample that was sequenced in a study of T cell clonotyping in hematopoietic cell transplantation. Time point given: recipient sample about 28 days before transplant, after cytoreduction. The method was immunoSEQ multiplex PCR; TCRdb's version includes in-frame clones alone and lacks a portion of them. This table holds 15,000 to 20,000 clones, about 72% found once. Sequenced here: peripheral blood mononuclear cells, sampled before stem cell transplant. Receptor source: a man between 60 and 75 years old with acute myeloid leukemia. Some clones in this sample may be carry-over from other donors' samples.

This clone was detected once. The V call is TRBV29-1, the J call TRBJ2-1; D gene unclear. Germline V gives CDR1 SQVTM, CDR2 ANQGSEA. This CDR3 comprises 12 residues. CDR3 in DNA: TGCACCCTCAGCCCTCCAGGCAATGAGCAGTTCTTC. It translates to CTLSPPGNEQFF.

The chain couples TRBV4-3 to TRBJ1-2; no reliable D call. Trimming stripped 1 base from V and 4 bases from J, with 13 bases between. The CDR3 covers 15 residues. The V gene's germline CDR1 is LGHNA and CDR2 YSLEER. As DNA, the CDR3 is TGCGCCAGCAGCCAAGGGACCGCCCCCGGCTATGGCTACACCTTC. It specifies CASSQGTAPGYGYTF.

The chain has TRBV30 and TRBJ1-2, with D perhaps matching TRBD1 (5 bases). The V gene's germline CDR1 is GTSNPN and CDR2 SVGIG (reference sequence). The CDR3 covers 14 residues. V lost 5 bases and J 5 bases, leaving 18 bases between the germline ends. The CDR3 DNA reads as TGTGCCTGGTTCCGGTCCGGGACCCCATATGGCTACACCTTC. It yields the protein CAWFRSGTPYGYTF.

By frequency in the sample, this clone is medium-sized (0.01 to 0.1%). The V call is TRBV21-1, the J call TRBJ1-2. TRBV21-1 corresponds to a pseudogene. CDR3 size: 14 residues. The CDR3 sequence is CASSKVNGRDGYTF. In nucleotides, the CDR3 is TGTGCCAGCAGCAAAGTCAACGGACGGGACGGCTACACCTTC.

This clone was detected a few times. The CDR3 is CASSRDLSSYEQYF. The CDR3 coding sequence is TGTGCCAGCAGCCGGGACCTTAGCTCCTACGAGCAGTACTTC. The chain combines TRBV11-2 with TRBJ2-7; D tentatively fits TRBD1 or TRBD2 (5 bases each). V was clipped by 5 bases and J by 0 bases, with 11 bases between them. Germline CDR1 SGHAT, CDR2 FQNNGV. CDR3 size: 14 residues. Combining the CDR3 with reference TRBV11-2 and TRBJ2-7 gives the whole variable domain EAGVAQSPRYKIIEKRQSVAFWCNPISGHATLYWYQQILGQGPKLLIQFQNNGVVDDSQLPKDRFSAERLKGVDSTLKIQPAKLEDSAVYLCASSRDLSSYEQYFGPGTRLTVT.

This clone turned up a few times. V is TRBV7-8 and J is TRBJ2-3; D possibly corresponds to TRBD2 (5 bases). The CDR3 length is 15 residues. Germline V gene sequence: CDR1 SGHVS, CDR2 FQNEAQ. Trimming took 7 bases from V and 0 from J, leaving 14 bases between them. The CDR3 spells CASTLRGSSTDTQYF. The CDR3 region has the DNA TGTGCCAGCACCCTAAGAGGGTCTAGCACAGATACGCAGTATTTT.

This rearrangement joins TRBV29-1 to TRBJ2-5; 7 nucleotides align to TRBD2. Germline assignment: CDR1 SQVTM and CDR2 ANQGSEA. The CDR3 is made up of 13 amino acids. With V trimmed by 4 bases and J by 5 bases, 7 bases remained unmatched. Here the CDR3 DNA reads TGCAGCGTTGTCAGGGACTACCCTGAGACCCAGTACTTC. It encodes CSVVRDYPETQYF.

The genes are TRBV2 and TRBJ2-5, with unresolved D. The CDR3 consists of 15 residues. Trimming pared 5 bases from V and 1 base from J, leaving 14 bases between. Germline CDR1 SNHLY, CDR2 FYNNEI. The CDR3 nucleotides are TGTGCCAGCAGTAGTTTAGGAGCCCCCCAAGAGACCCAGTACTTC. This gives the protein CASSSLGAPQETQYF.

CDR3 sequence reads: CASSGRTGANTGELFF. The CDR3 coding sequence is TGTGCCAGCAGCGGGAGGACAGGCGCGAACACCGGGGAGCTGTTTTTT. The gene calls are TRBV6-6 and TRBJ2-2; the D call may be TRBD1 or TRBD2 (7 bases each). The CDR3 spans 16 residues. V was shortened by 6 bases and J by 0 bases, with 14 bases between the two germline ends. CDR1 MNHNY and CDR2 SVGAGI come from the germline V gene (reference sequence).

The chain joins TRBV11-1 to TRBJ2-3, with 10 nucleotides matching TRBD1. With V trimmed by 3 bases and J by 3 bases, 3 bases remained unmatched. The CDR3 covers 15 residues. Germline assignment: CDR1 SGHAT and CDR2 FQDESV (reference sequence). In DNA form, the CDR3 reads TGTGCCAGCAGCTTTGGGGGACAGGGGACAGATACGCAGTATTTT. Its protein is CASSFGGQGTDTQYF.

V usage is TRBV5-4 and J usage is TRBJ2-7, with D possibly being TRBD2 (6 bases). From germline, CDR1 is SGHNT and CDR2 YYREEE (reference sequence). V was clipped by 1 base and J by 2 bases, with 10 bases between them. This CDR3 region has 14 residues. DNA of the CDR3: TGTGCCAGCAGCTTGTCTGGGACTCCCTACGAGCAGTACTTC. Translated, it gives CASSLSGTPYEQYF. The full variable domain, rest sourced from reference TRBV5-4 and TRBJ2-7, is ETGVTQSPTHLIKTRGQQVTLRCSSQSGHNTVSWYQQALGQGPQFIFQYYREEENGRGNFPPRFSGLQFPNYSSELNVNALELDDSALYLCASSLSGTPYEQYFGPGTRLTVT.

The V call is TRBV7-6, the J call TRBJ1-3; 7 nucleotides agree with TRBD1. The CDR3 consists of 15 residues. V shed 4 bases, J shed 3 bases, and the junction held 6 bases outside the gene matches. Germline V gene sequence: CDR1 SGHVS, CDR2 FNYEAQ. CDR3 region: CASSSRTGGGNTIYF. In DNA form, the CDR3 reads TGTGCCAGCAGCTCTCGGACAGGCGGTGGAAACACCATATATTTT.

The chain combines TRBV7-9 with TRBJ2-1; 7 bases fit TRBD2. This CDR3 has 12 amino acids. Trimming took 8 bases from V and 13 from J; bases not matched to a gene: 11. Germline V gene data show CDR1 as SEHNR and CDR2 as FQNEAQ (reference sequence). The CDR3 DNA is TGTGCCAGCGGACCACCGGGGGGTATACAGTTCTTC. This encodes CASGPPGGIQFF.

The chain carries TRBV28 and TRBJ1-2, with D perhaps matching TRBD1 (5 bases). V shed 3 bases and J shed 2 bases, with 16 bases lying between them. The CDR3 contains 16 residues. Germline values: CDR1 MDHEN, CDR2 SYDVKM. The CDR3 DNA follows: TGTGCCAGCAGTTTCCCCCTCGGTGCAGGGAACTATGGCTACACCTTC. It is translated as CASSFPLGAGNYGYTF.

This sequence joins TRBV5-8 and TRBJ2-7; TRBD2 might be the D (5 bases). V lost 2 bases, J lost 9 bases, and 12 bases lay in between. CDR3 size: 12 residues. In germline, CDR1 is SGHTS, CDR2 YDEGEE. The DNA for the CDR3 is TGTGCCAGCAGCTTTGGTCGGGGTCCGCAGTACTTC. The encoded protein is CASSFGRGPQYF.

Worth noting for this clone: At one end, the junction sequence differs from germline, possibly due to a read error. This chain uses TRBV27 with TRBJ2-3; D unclear. CDR3 length: 14 residues. CDR1 is MNHEY and CDR2 is SMNVEV in the germline V gene (reference sequence). Here the CDR3 reads CASSLYASTDTQYF. The CDR3 nucleotides are TGTGCCAGCAGCTTATACGCTAGCACAGATACGCAGTATTTT.

The CDR3 region has the DNA TGTGCCAGCAATGATGGGAGTTACGAGCAGTACTTC. Residues: CASNDGSYEQYF. The chain recombines TRBV6-5 with TRBJ2-7; maybe TRBD2 (5 bases). Germline-derived CDR1 and CDR2 are MNHEY and SVGAGI. V dropped 7 bases and J dropped 4 bases, with 11 bases sitting between them. CDR3 size: 12 residues.

The J gene is TRBJ2-3, the V gene TRBV5-6, with 13 positions matching TRBD2. Germline CDR1 is SGHDT and CDR2 is YYEEEE. This CDR3 comprises 16 residues. The J segment lost 4 bases and the V segment lost 0 bases, leaving 2 bases of the junction unmatched. As DNA, the CDR3 is TGTGCCAGCAGCTTGGGGACTAGCGGGAGAGCAGATACGCAGTATTTT. It codes for CASSLGTSGRADTQYF.

This clone was recorded a few times. J is TRBJ2-2 and V is TRBV6-1, with D tentatively TRBD1 (5 bases). V gave up 3 bases and J gave up 7 bases, with 9 bases separating them. This CDR3 contains 13 residues. In germline, CDR1 is MNHNS, CDR2 SASEGT. CDR3 sequence reads: CASSDWGGGELFF. CDR3 nucleotide sequence: TGTGCCAGCAGTGATTGGGGCGGCGGGGAGCTGTTTTTT.

The J gene is TRBJ1-6, the V gene TRBV19, with D perhaps TRBD1 (6 bases). V shed 1 base and J shed 10 bases, with 11 bases lying between them. CDR3 size: 14 residues. The germline CDR1 and CDR2 sequences are LNHDA and SQIVND (reference sequence). CDR3 coding DNA: TGTGCCAGTAGTATAGGCTCAGGGGTCTCACCCCTCCACTTT. This translates into CASSIGSGVSPLHF.

The chain couples TRBV7-2 to TRBJ2-3; 14 bases are shared with TRBD2. Germline V gene sequence: CDR1 SGHTA, CDR2 FQGNSA. The J segment lost 3 bases and the V segment lost 3 bases, leaving 8 bases of the junction unmatched. This CDR3 comprises 18 residues. For the CDR3, the DNA is TGTGCCAGCAGCTTTATCCCCGGACTAGCGGGGGGTACAGATACGCAGTATTTT. Its protein is CASSFIPGLAGGTDTQYF.

The V and J genes are TRBV6-6 and TRBJ2-7, with 8 bases fitting TRBD1. The CDR3 is 14 amino acids. V trimming: 4 bases; J trimming: 2 bases; junction bases outside the gene matches: 4. CDR1 and CDR2 (germline): MNHNY, SVGAGI (reference sequence). CDR3 DNA: TGTGCCAGCAGTTCAACGACAGGGGCCTACGAGCAGTACTTC. This sequence encodes CASSSTTGAYEQYF.

This chain uses TRBV11-2 with TRBJ2-2, with D tentatively TRBD2 (6 bases). Germline V gene sequence: CDR1 SGHAT, CDR2 FQNNGV. The CDR3 totals 13 residues. V lost 3 bases, J lost 7 bases, and 9 bases lay in between. The CDR3 DNA follows: TGTGCCAGCAGCTTTGAGGGAGGCGGGGAGCTGTTTTTT. This codes for CASSFEGGGELFF. The variable domain in full, completed from reference TRBV11-2 and TRBJ2-2, reads EAGVAQSPRYKIIEKRQSVAFWCNPISGHATLYWYQQILGQGPKLLIQFQNNGVVDDSQLPKDRFSAERLKGVDSTLKIQPAKLEDSAVYLCASSFEGGGELFFGEGSRLTVL.

The CDR3 nucleotides read TGTGCCAGCAGCTCGGACAGGACTAACTATGGCTACACCTTC. Translation gives CASSSDRTNYGYTF. The genes are TRBV11-2 and TRBJ1-2; 7 bases align to TRBD1. This CDR3 comprises 14 residues. Germline CDR1 SGHAT, CDR2 FQNNGV. J gave up 0 bases and V 4 bases, and 2 bases lay outside the gene matches.

The chain employs TRBV7-6 and TRBJ2-7; 11 bases line up with TRBD1. Trimming cost V 1 base and J 4 bases; bases outside gene matches: 6. This CDR3 region has 16 residues. Per germline, CDR1 SGHVS and CDR2 FNYEAQ. The CDR3 coding sequence is TGTGCCAGCAGCTTAGAGGACCGGGACAGGGGGTACGAGCAGTACTTC. This codes for CASSLEDRDRGYEQYF.

J is TRBJ1-6 and V is TRBV15; TRBD1 might be the D (6 bases). The germline V gene encodes CDR1 LNHNV and CDR2 YYDKDF (reference sequence). V was shortened by 1 base and J by 12 bases, with 19 bases between the two germline ends. CDR3 length: 16 amino acids. The CDR3 nucleotides read TGTGCCACCAGCAGAGGCGTCGGGACAAGGGACGGACCCCTCCACTTT. Amino acid sequence: CATSRGVGTRDGPLHF.

The chain links TRBV13 to TRBJ2-3, with 8 bases that match TRBD1. The CDR3 is made up of 15 amino acids. CDR1 PRHDT and CDR2 FYEKMQ come from the germline V gene (reference sequence). V lost 5 bases to trimming and J lost 6 bases; unmatched junction nucleotides: 10. CDR3 coding DNA: TGTGCCAGCAGCACCTGGACAGGGATTCGGGATACGCAGTATTTT. Translating gives CASSTWTGIRDTQYF.

The chain recombines TRBV4-3 with TRBJ2-5, with 8 bases identical to TRBD2. With 3 bases clipped from V and 7 bases from J, the junction kept 4 bases outside the gene matches. Germline V gene sequence: CDR1 LGHNA, CDR2 YSLEER. CDR3 size: 13 residues. CDR3 sequence: CASSQTRGGTQYF. The CDR3 DNA follows: TGCGCCAGCAGCCAGACCCGGGGGGGGACCCAGTACTTC.

The rearrangement uses TRBV28 and TRBJ1-5; D call uncertain. V dropped 6 bases and J dropped 4 bases, with 7 bases sitting between them. The germline gives CDR1 MDHEN, CDR2 SYDVKM. The CDR3 has 12 amino acids. The CDR3 DNA follows: TGTGCCAGCAGACTCAGTAATCAGCCCCAGCATTTT. The encoded protein is CASRLSNQPQHF.